This is a list of T cell receptor beta chains from one sample in a study of blood T cell repertoires in COVID-19. The assay was immunoSEQ multiplex PCR, and TCRdb's table has in-frame clones only and misses some. The sample holds 350,000 to 500,000 clones, about 88% seen once. The sample taken for sequencing was PBMCs or T cells enriched from blood (not recorded which). Every receptor here comes from a woman younger than 35 who had been exposed to COVID-19. CDR3s include the opening cysteine and the closing phenylalanine or tryptophan. The D gene is left open where the match is weak. Size values are once, few and many counts, or a class for expanded clones, and some rows have none.

D | J | V | size | length | CDR3 | DNA
. | TRBJ2-2 | TRBV6-5 | . | 14 | CASSYGRTTGELFF | TGTGCCAGCAGTTACGGGAGAACCACCGGGGAGCTGTTTTTT
TRBD1 | TRBJ1-5 | TRBV19 | few | 14 | CASISGGAHQPQHF | TGTGCCAGTATTTCAGGGGGCGCGCATCAGCCCCAGCATTTT
TRBD1 | TRBJ2-7 | TRBV13 | . | 13 | CASSLGTGLEQYF | TGTGCCAGCAGCTTAGGGACAGGGCTCGAGCAGTACTTC
. | TRBJ2-4 | TRBV28 | . | 12 | CAINTGINIQYF | TGTGCCATTAATACCGGGATCAACATTCAGTACTTC
TRBD1 | TRBJ2-1 | TRBV6-4 | . | 15 | CASSLTGTGYNEQFF | TGTGCCAGCAGCCTAACCGGGACAGGGTACAATGAGCAGTTCTTC
. | TRBJ1-1 | TRBV7-9 | . | 13 | CASVQGLNTEAFF | TGTGCCAGCGTTCAGGGGCTGAACACTGAAGCTTTCTTT
TRBD1 | TRBJ1-2 | TRBV7-2 | . | 11 | CALRQGYGYTF | TGTGCCCTCCGACAGGGGTATGGCTACACCTTC
. | TRBJ2-1 | TRBV3-1/TRBV3-2 | . | 16 | CASSQGGLGIYNEQFF | TGTGCCAGCAGCCAAGGAGGGCTGGGGATTTACAATGAGCAGTTCTTC
. | TRBJ1-5 | TRBV15 | . | 19 | CATSSPPRQGTGLGQPQHF | TGTGCCACCAGCAGTCCCCCCCGGCAGGGGACCGGGTTGGGTCAGCCCCAGCATTTT
TRBD1 | TRBJ1-6 | TRBV6-5 | . | 15 | CASSSQGAGNSPLHF | TGTGCCAGCAGTAGCCAGGGGGCTGGTAATTCACCCCTCCACTTT
. | TRBJ2-2 | TRBV28 | . | 14 | CASRGGANTGELFF | TGTGCCAGCAGGGGTGGGGCAAACACCGGGGAGCTGTTTTTT
TRBD1 | TRBJ1-4 | TRBV12-3/TRBV12-4 | . | 12 | CASSPGQGKLFF | TGTGCCAGCAGTCCTGGACAGGGAAAACTGTTTTTT
. | TRBJ2-1 | TRBV11-2 | . | 17 | CASSNFPQASSYNEQFF | TGTGCCAGCAGCAATTTCCCCCAGGCGAGCTCCTACAATGAGCAGTTCTTC
. | TRBJ1-2 | TRBV28 | . | 15 | CASSSPGGGLSGYTF | TGTGCCAGCAGTTCCCCTGGGGGGGGGCTAAGCGGCTACACCTTC
. | TRBJ1-2 | TRBV3-1/TRBV3-2 | . | 16 | CASSPGSGHPNYGYTF | TGTGCCAGCAGCCCGGGATCGGGACACCCCAACTATGGCTACACCTTC
. | TRBJ1-5 | TRBV7-8 | . | 15 | CASSLQAHSNQPQHF | TGTGCCAGCAGCTTACAGGCTCATAGCAATCAGCCCCAGCATTTT
TRBD1 | TRBJ2-7 | TRBV6-5 | . | 16 | CASSYQGTGHSYEQYF | TGTGCCAGCAGTTACCAAGGGACAGGGCACTCCTACGAGCAGTACTTC
TRBD1 | TRBJ2-7 | TRBV27 | . | 15 | CASSLGGQGYYEQYF | TGTGCCAGCAGTTTAGGGGGACAGGGGTATTACGAGCAGTACTTC
TRBD2 | TRBJ2-7 | TRBV18 | . | 15 | CASSPRTSGGDEQYF | TGTGCCAGCTCACCACGCACTAGCGGTGGGGACGAGCAGTACTTC
TRBD2 | TRBJ2-3 | TRBV28 | . | 16 | CASSGLAGGWSDTQYF | TGTGCCAGCAGTGGACTAGCGGGGGGGTGGTCAGATACGCAGTATTTT